This TCR beta chain was recorded in a study of T cell responses to AZD1222 COVID-19 vaccine. The study's findings and limits: It should be noted that donors were predominantly white British and more often female, and clonal diversity was possibly underestimated.

A note on this clone: Its antigen is not known.

The CDR3 has 13 residues. Germline V gives CDR1 SEHNR, CDR2 FQNEAQ (reference sequence). V was cut by 5 bases and J by 6 bases, with 14 bases left in between. Method: immunoSEQ multiplex PCR; TCRdb's copy keeps in-frame clones and lacks some. The sample holds 100,000 to 150,000 clones, 90% to 95% seen once. This specimen was peripheral blood, taken on day 0 of AZD1222 vaccination. This TCR derives from an adult in good health. This sequence joins TRBV7-9 and TRBJ2-7; D is perhaps TRBD1 (6 bases). The DNA for the CDR3 is TGTGCCAGCAGCCTTGGGACACCTTCCGAGCAGTACTTC. As protein: CASSLGTPSEQYF.